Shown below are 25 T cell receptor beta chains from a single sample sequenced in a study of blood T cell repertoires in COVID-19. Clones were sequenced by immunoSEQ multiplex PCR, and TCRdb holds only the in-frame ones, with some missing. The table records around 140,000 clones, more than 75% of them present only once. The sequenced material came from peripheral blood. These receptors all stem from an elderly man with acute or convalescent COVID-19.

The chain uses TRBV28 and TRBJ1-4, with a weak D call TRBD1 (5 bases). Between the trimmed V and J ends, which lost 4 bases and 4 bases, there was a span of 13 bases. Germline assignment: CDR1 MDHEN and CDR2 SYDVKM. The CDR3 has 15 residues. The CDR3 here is CASSSPQGFNEKLFF. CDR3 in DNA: TGTGCCAGCAGTTCTCCCCAGGGATTTAATGAAAAACTGTTTTTT. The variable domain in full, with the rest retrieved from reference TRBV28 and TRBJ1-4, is DVKVTQSSRYLVKRTGEKVFLECVQDMDHENMFWYRQDPGLGLRLIYFSYDVKMKEKGDIPEGYSVSREKKERFSLILESASTNQTSMYLCASSSPQGFNEKLFFGSGTQLSVL.

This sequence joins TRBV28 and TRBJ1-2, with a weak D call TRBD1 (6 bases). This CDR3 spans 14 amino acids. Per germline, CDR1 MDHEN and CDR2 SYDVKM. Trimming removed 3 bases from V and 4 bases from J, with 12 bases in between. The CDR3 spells CASSFPAGAYGYTF. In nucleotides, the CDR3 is TGTGCCAGCAGTTTCCCCGCAGGGGCCTATGGCTACACCTTC.

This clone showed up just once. The DNA for the CDR3 is TGTGCCAGCAGCCAAGGGCTAGCGGGAATCCCCGGGTCTGGGGCCAACGTCCTGACTTTC. Residues: CASSQGLAGIPGSGANVLTF. The chain carries TRBV6-2 or TRBV6-3 and TRBJ2-6; the match to TRBD2 covers 9 bases. Germline V lookup: CDR1 MNHEY, CDR2 SVGEGT. The CDR3 totals 20 residues. The trim removed 6 bases at V and 1 base at J, leaving 16 bases unmatched.

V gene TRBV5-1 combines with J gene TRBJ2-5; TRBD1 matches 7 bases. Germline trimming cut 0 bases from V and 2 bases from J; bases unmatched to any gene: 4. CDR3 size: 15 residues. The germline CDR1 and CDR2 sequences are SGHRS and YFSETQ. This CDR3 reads CASSLATGQQETQYF. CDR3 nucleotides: TGCGCCAGCAGCTTGGCCACGGGACAGCAAGAGACCCAGTACTTC.

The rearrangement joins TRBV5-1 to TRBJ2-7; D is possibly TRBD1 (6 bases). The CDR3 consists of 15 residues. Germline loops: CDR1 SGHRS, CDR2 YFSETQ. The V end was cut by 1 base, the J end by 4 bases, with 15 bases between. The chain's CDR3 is CASSLSRGGRYEQYF. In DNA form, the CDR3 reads TGCGCCAGCAGCTTGTCACGAGGGGGTCGGTACGAGCAGTACTTC. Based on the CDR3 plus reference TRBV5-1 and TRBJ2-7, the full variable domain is KAGVTQTPRYLIKTRGQQVTLSCSPISGHRSVSWYQQTPGQGLQFLFEYFSETQRNKGNFPGRFSGRQFSNSRSEMNVSTLELGDSALYLCASSLSRGGRYEQYFGPGTRLTVT.

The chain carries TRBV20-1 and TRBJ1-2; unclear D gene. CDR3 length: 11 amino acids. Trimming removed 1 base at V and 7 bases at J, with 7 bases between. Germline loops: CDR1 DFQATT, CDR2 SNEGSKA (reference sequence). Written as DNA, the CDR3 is TGCAGTGCTAGAGGAACGAGTGGCTACACCTTC. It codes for CSARGTSGYTF.

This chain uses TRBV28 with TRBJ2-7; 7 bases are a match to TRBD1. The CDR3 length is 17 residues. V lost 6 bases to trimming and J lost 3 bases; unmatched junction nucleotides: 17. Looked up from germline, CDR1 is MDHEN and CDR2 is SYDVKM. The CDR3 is CASRPLDRARGGYEQYF. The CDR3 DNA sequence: TGTGCCAGCAGGCCCCTCGACAGGGCGCGAGGGGGCTACGAGCAGTACTTC.

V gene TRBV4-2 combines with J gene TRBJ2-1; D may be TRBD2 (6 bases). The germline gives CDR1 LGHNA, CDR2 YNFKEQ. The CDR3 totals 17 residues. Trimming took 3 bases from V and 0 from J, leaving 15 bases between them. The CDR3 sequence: CASSQRAGRSSYNEQFF. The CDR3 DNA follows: TGTGCCAGCAGCCAGCGGGCGGGGAGAAGCTCCTACAATGAGCAGTTCTTC.

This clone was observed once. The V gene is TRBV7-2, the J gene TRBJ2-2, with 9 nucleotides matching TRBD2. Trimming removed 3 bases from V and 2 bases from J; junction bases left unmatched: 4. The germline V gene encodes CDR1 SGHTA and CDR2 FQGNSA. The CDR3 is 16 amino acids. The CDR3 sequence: CASSLGTSLNTGELFF. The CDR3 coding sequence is TGTGCCAGCAGCTTGGGGACTAGCCTCAACACCGGGGAGCTGTTTTTT. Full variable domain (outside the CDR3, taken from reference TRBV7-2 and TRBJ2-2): GAGVSQSPSNKVTEKGKDVELRCDPISGHTALYWYRQSLGQGLEFLIYFQGNSAPDKSGLPSDRFSAERTGGSVSTLTIQRTQQEDSAVYLCASSLGTSLNTGELFFGEGSRLTVL.

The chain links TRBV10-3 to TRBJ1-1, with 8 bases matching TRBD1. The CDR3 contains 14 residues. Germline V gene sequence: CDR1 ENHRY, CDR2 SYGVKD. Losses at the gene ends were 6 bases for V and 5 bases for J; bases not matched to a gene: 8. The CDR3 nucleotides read TGTGCCATCAGGCCCGGGACAGGCGTTACTGAAGCTTTCTTT. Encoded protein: CAIRPGTGVTEAFF.

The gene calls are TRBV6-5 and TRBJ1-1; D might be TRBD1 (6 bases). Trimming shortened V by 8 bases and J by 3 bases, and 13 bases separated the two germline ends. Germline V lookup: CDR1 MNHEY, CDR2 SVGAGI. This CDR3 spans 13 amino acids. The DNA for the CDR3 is TGTGCCAGCGCAAAGGGGGTGGACACTGAAGCTTTCTTT. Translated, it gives CASAKGVDTEAFF.

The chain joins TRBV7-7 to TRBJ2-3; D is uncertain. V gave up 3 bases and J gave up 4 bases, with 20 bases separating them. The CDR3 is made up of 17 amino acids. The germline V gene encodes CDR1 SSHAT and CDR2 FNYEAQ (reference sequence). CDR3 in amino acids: CASSFSTESKASDTQYF. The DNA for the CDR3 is TGTGCCAGCAGCTTTTCGACTGAGTCCAAGGCGTCAGATACGCAGTATTTT.

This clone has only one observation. CDR3 loop: CASGQFGYFGANVLTF. The CDR3 DNA is TGTGCCAGCGGACAGTTTGGTTACTTTGGGGCCAACGTCCTGACTTTC. The chain couples TRBV28 to TRBJ2-6; TRBD1 might be the D (6 bases). The CDR3 runs 16 residues. The V gene's germline CDR1 is MDHEN and CDR2 SYDVKM. Trimming shortened V by 8 bases and J by 3 bases, and 17 bases separated the two germline ends. Complete variable domain (other parts from reference TRBV28 and TRBJ2-6): DVKVTQSSRYLVKRTGEKVFLECVQDMDHENMFWYRQDPGLGLRLIYFSYDVKMKEKGDIPEGYSVSREKKERFSLILESASTNQTSMYLCASGQFGYFGANVLTFGAGSRLTVL.

The CDR3 DNA reads as TGTGCCAGCAGCCCCCGACCGGGACAGGGGGGCTACGAGCAGTACTTC. Translated: CASSPRPGQGGYEQYF. The chain links TRBV28 to TRBJ2-7, with 11 nucleotides matching TRBD1. The J segment lost 3 bases and the V segment lost 6 bases, leaving 10 bases of the junction unmatched. Per germline, CDR1 MDHEN and CDR2 SYDVKM. The CDR3 has 16 amino acids.

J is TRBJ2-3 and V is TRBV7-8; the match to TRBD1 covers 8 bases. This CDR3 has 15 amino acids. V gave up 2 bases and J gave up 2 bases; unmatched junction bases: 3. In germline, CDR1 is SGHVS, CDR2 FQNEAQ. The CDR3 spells CASSLTGGLTDTQYF. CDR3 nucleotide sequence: TGTGCCAGCAGCTTAACAGGGGGGCTCACAGATACGCAGTATTTT.

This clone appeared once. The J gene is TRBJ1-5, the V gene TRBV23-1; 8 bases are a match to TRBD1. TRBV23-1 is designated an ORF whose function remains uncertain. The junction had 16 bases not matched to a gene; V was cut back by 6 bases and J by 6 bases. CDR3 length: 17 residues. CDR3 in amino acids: CASSRGQGRGLSQPQHF. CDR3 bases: TGCGCCAGCAGCCGCGGACAGGGTAGGGGATTAAGTCAGCCCCAGCATTTT.

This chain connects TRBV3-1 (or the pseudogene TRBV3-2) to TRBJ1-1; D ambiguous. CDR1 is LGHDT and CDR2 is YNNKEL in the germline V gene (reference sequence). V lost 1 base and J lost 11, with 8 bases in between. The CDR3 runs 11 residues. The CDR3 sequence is CASSQGQIAFF. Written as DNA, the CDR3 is TGTGCCAGCAGCCAAGGGCAGATCGCTTTCTTT.

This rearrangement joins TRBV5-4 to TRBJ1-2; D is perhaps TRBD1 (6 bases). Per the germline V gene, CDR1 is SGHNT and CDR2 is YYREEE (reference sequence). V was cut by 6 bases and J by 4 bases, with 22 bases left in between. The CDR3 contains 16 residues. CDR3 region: CASNLYQVQGVYGYTF. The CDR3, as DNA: TGTGCCAGCAACCTCTACCAGGTACAGGGCGTCTATGGCTACACCTTC.

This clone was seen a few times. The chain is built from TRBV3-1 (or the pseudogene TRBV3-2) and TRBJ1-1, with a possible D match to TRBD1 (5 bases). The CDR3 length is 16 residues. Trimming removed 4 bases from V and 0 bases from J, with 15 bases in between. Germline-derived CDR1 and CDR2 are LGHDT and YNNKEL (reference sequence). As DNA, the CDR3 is TGTGCCAGCAGCCTCCGACAGACCCTTCTGAACACTGAAGCTTTCTTT. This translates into CASSLRQTLLNTEAFF.

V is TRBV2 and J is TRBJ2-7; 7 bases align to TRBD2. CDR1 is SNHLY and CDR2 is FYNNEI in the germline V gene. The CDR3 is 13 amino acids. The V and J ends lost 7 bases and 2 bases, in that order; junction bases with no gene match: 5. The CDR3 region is CASIREATYEQYF. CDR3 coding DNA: TGTGCCAGCATTCGGGAGGCGACCTACGAGCAGTACTTC.

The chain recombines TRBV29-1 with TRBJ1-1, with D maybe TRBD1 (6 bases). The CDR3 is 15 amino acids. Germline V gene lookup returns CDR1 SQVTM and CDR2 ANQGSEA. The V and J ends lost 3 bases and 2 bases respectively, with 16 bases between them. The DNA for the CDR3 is TGCAGCGTTGACTTCCGGAAGGGGGTTAACACTGAAGCTTTCTTT. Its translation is CSVDFRKGVNTEAFF.

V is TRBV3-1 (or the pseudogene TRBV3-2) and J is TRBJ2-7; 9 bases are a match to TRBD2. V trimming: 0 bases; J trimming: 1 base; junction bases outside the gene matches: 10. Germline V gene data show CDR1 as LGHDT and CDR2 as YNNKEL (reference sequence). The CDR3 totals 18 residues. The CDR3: CASSQDTLTSGLSYEQYF. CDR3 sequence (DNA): TGTGCCAGCAGCCAAGATACCTTGACTAGCGGATTATCCTACGAGCAGTACTTC.

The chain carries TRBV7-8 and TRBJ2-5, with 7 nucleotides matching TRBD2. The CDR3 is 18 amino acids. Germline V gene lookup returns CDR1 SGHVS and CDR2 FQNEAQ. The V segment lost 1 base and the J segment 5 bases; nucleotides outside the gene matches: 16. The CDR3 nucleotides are TGTGCCAGCAGCTTAGATGGTTTTGGACTAGTCTTTATGGAGACCCAGTACTTC. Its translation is CASSLDGFGLVFMETQYF.

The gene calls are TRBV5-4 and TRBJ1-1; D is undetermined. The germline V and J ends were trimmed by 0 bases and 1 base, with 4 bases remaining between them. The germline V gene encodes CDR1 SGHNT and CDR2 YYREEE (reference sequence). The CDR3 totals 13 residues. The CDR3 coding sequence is TGTGCCAGCAGCTTGGACAGGAACACTGAAGCTTTCTTT. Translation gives CASSLDRNTEAFF.

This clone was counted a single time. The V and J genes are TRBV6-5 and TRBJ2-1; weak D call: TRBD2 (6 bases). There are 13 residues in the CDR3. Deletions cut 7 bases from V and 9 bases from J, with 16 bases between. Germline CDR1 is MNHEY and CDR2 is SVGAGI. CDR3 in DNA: TGTGCCAGCAAGGTGGGACTTTCTGGTGAGCAGTTCTTC. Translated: CASKVGLSGEQFF.